This is a list of T cell receptor beta chains from one sample in a study of cytomegalovirus exposure and HLA in healthy donors. The table came from immunoSEQ multiplex PCR; TCRdb's copy has only in-frame clones and leaves some out. The data hold approximately 160,000 clones, with about 90% observed a single time. Sequenced material: PBMCs. The source of these receptors is a man younger than 35 in good health and CMV-seropositive. Each CDR3 is given with its conserved first and last residue. D genes are given only for firm matches. Clone sizes are given selectively: once, few, many, or a class where the clone is expanded.

CDR3 | DNA | V | D | size | J
CASSLAVGRSAYEQYF | TGTGCCAGCAGCTTGGCCGTGGGGAGATCGGCCTACGAGCAGTACTTC | TRBV5-6 | . | . | TRBJ2-7
CASSLGRVDTQYF | TGTGCCAGCAGTTTGGGCAGGGTAGATACGCAGTATTTT | TRBV27 | . | . | TRBJ2-3
CASSFRLAGGPNIQYF | TGCGCCAGCAGCTTTCGTCTAGCGGGAGGGCCGAACATTCAGTACTTC | TRBV5-1 | TRBD2 | . | TRBJ2-4
CSARGVETQYF | TGCAGTGCTAGAGGAGTGGAGACCCAGTACTTC | TRBV20-1 | . | . | TRBJ2-5
CASSGGLGEQYF | TGTGCCAGCAGTGGCGGGTTGGGCGAGCAGTACTTC | TRBV2 | . | few | TRBJ2-7
CASSPNSGSGMSEQFF | TGTGCCAGCTCACCAAATTCCGGGAGTGGGATGAGTGAGCAGTTCTTC | TRBV18 | . | . | TRBJ2-1
CASSQMGALANSNQPQHF | TGCGCCAGCAGCCAAATGGGGGCGTTAGCTAATAGCAATCAGCCCCAGCATTTT | TRBV4-1 | . | . | TRBJ1-5
CATSRDFGTGQYEQYF | TGTGCCACCAGCAGAGATTTTGGGACAGGGCAATACGAGCAGTACTTC | TRBV15 | TRBD1 | . | TRBJ2-7
CASTVISGPDYGYTF | TGTGCCAGCACCGTGATTTCAGGGCCAGACTATGGCTACACCTTC | TRBV2 | . | . | TRBJ1-2
CAISVGEDAFF | TGTGCCATCAGTGTAGGAGAGGATGCTTTCTTT | TRBV10-3 | . | . | TRBJ1-1
CASSERLAGRELFF | TGTGCCAGCAGTGAACGGCTAGCGGGCAGGGAGCTGTTTTTT | TRBV28 | TRBD2 | . | TRBJ2-2
CASSGTSLGTDTQYF | TGTGCCAGCAGTGGGACTAGCCTGGGCACAGATACGCAGTATTTT | TRBV2 | TRBD2 | once | TRBJ2-3
CASSQPGQGKNGELFF | TGCGCCAGCAGCCAACCGGGACAGGGGAAGAACGGGGAGCTGTTTTTT | TRBV4-1 | TRBD1 | few | TRBJ2-2
CASSLSAGGPSYEQYF | TGCGCCAGCAGCTTGTCTGCGGGAGGGCCATCCTACGAGCAGTACTTC | TRBV5-1 | TRBD2 | . | TRBJ2-7
CASSLEGGRGWETQYF | TGTGCCAGCAGCTTAGAAGGTGGGAGGGGATGGGAGACCCAGTACTTC | TRBV7-2 | TRBD2 | . | TRBJ2-5
CASSLSDWRGSGELFF | TGTGCCAGCAGTTTATCCGATTGGCGGGGGTCCGGGGAGCTGTTTTTT | TRBV27 | TRBD2 | . | TRBJ2-2
CASSIVTDNYGYTF | TGTGCCAGTAGTATCGTGACAGATAACTATGGCTACACCTTC | TRBV19 | . | . | TRBJ1-2
CAISESTSGRTDTQYF | TGTGCCATCAGTGAGTCGACTAGCGGGCGGACAGATACGCAGTATTTT | TRBV10-3 | TRBD2 | . | TRBJ2-3
CASSEFRDSGNTIYF | TGTGCCAGCAGTGAATTCAGGGACAGCGGAAACACCATATATTTT | TRBV6-1 | TRBD1 | . | TRBJ1-3
CARTSRQTYGYTF | TGTGCCAGAACTTCTAGGCAGACTTATGGCTACACCTTC | TRBV19 | . | . | TRBJ1-2
CASSPSPGEAYEQYF | TGCGCCAGCAGTCCCTCTCCGGGGGAGGCCTACGAGCAGTACTTC | TRBV5-1 | . | . | TRBJ2-7
CASSFTRNTEAFF | TGTGCCAGCAGCTTTACAAGGAACACTGAAGCTTTCTTT | TRBV7-2 | . | . | TRBJ1-1
CASSWGTARRGTEAFF | TGTGCCAGCAGCTGGGGAACGGCCCGAAGGGGCACTGAAGCTTTCTTT | TRBV11-3 | . | once | TRBJ1-1
CASSLRVASGVVGSGELFF | TGTGCCAGCAGCTTACGCGTGGCTAGCGGGGTCGTGGGGTCCGGGGAGCTGTTTTTT | TRBV7-3 | TRBD2 | . | TRBJ2-2
CASSRDRDRVGYGYTF | TGTGCCAGCAGTCGAGACCGGGACAGGGTTGGCTATGGCTACACCTTC | TRBV27 | TRBD1 | . | TRBJ1-2
CASSAGSDYGYTF | TGTGCCAGCAGTGCGGGAAGCGACTATGGCTACACCTTC | TRBV2 | . | . | TRBJ1-2
CASSQGTGGRATNEKLFF | TGTGCCAGCAGCCAAGGAACAGGGGGCAGGGCAACTAATGAAAAACTGTTTTTT | TRBV4-2 | TRBD1 | . | TRBJ1-4
CASSLYQGRDEKLFF | TGCGCCAGCAGCTTGTACCAGGGGAGGGATGAAAAACTGTTTTTT | TRBV5-1 | . | once | TRBJ1-4
CASIPILSSNEQFF | TGTGCCAGCATCCCTATACTGTCGAGCAATGAGCAGTTCTTC | TRBV6-1 | . | . | TRBJ2-1
CASSVVGGADLTDTQYF | TGTGCCAGCAGCGTAGTGGGGGGAGCGGACCTAACAGATACGCAGTATTTT | TRBV9 | . | . | TRBJ2-3
CASSLGQGIGYEQYF | TGTGCCAGCAGCTTGGGACAGGGTATAGGGTACGAGCAGTACTTC | TRBV5-6 | TRBD1 | . | TRBJ2-7
CASSLALVGRSSYNEQFF | TGTGCCAGCAGCTTGGCACTGGTCGGAAGGAGCTCCTACAATGAGCAGTTCTTC | TRBV5-4 | . | . | TRBJ2-1
CASSVIGGSYNEQFF | TGTGCCAGCAGCGTAATAGGGGGCTCCTACAATGAGCAGTTCTTC | TRBV9 | . | . | TRBJ2-1
CASSFGDRNIQYF | TGTGCCAGCAGCTTTGGGGACAGAAACATTCAGTACTTC | TRBV7-2 | TRBD1 | . | TRBJ2-4
CASSLEGRANYGYTF | TGTGCCAGCAGCTTGGAGGGGCGAGCTAACTATGGCTACACCTTC | TRBV5-6 | . | many | TRBJ1-2
CASSLSVEVTDTQYF | TGTGCCAGCAGTTTATCCGTGGAGGTCACAGATACGCAGTATTTT | TRBV27 | . | . | TRBJ2-3
CASSYSGLTNTGELFF | TGTGCCAGCAGTTACTCTGGTCTAACCAACACCGGGGAGCTGTTTTTT | TRBV6-5 | . | . | TRBJ2-2
CAISETRGEAFF | TGTGCCATCAGTGAAACTCGGGGGGAAGCTTTCTTT | TRBV10-3 | . | few | TRBJ1-1
CASSLGPAGLGTDTQYF | TGTGCCAGCAGCTTAGGCCCGGCGGGTTTAGGGACAGATACGCAGTATTTT | TRBV11-2 | . | . | TRBJ2-3
CASRPGLTYEQYF | TGTGCCAGCCGACCGGGACTCACCTACGAGCAGTACTTC | TRBV6-1 | . | few | TRBJ2-7
CASSPGTGEEAFF | TGTGCCAGCAGTCCAGGGACAGGGGAGGAGGCTTTCTTT | TRBV28 | TRBD1 | . | TRBJ1-1
CASSIPSGSRNEQFF | TGTGCCAGTAGTATTCCGAGCGGGAGTCGGAATGAGCAGTTCTTC | TRBV19 | TRBD2 | . | TRBJ2-1
CASSPTPPTGNTEAFF | TGTGCCAGCTCACCTACCCCGCCAACAGGGAACACTGAAGCTTTCTTT | TRBV18 | . | few | TRBJ1-1
CASSQDEGRAYEQYF | TGTGCCAGCAGCCAAGATGAGGGTAGGGCCTACGAGCAGTACTTC | TRBV14 | . | . | TRBJ2-7
CATRSALVTEQYF | TGTGCCACCCGGAGTGCACTCGTTACCGAGCAGTACTTC | TRBV21-1 | . | . | TRBJ2-7
CASSPDRGYNEQFF | TGTGCCAGCAGCCCGGACAGGGGATACAATGAGCAGTTCTTC | TRBV7-3 | TRBD1 | once | TRBJ2-1
CASSHDRGYEQYF | TGTGCCAGCAGTCATGACAGGGGCTACGAGCAGTACTTC | TRBV7-3 | TRBD1 | . | TRBJ2-7
CASSDPGQAYNEQFF | TGTGCCAGCAGCGACCCGGGACAGGCATACAATGAGCAGTTCTTC | TRBV2 | TRBD1 | once | TRBJ2-1
CSGGDRSLSGNTIYF | TGCAGCGGGGGGGACAGGTCCCTCTCTGGAAACACCATATATTTT | TRBV29-1 | TRBD1 | . | TRBJ1-3
CASSPIDSPSTDTQYF | TGTGCCAGCAGTCCTATCGACAGTCCTAGCACAGATACGCAGTATTTT | TRBV14 | . | . | TRBJ2-3
CASSFSGLAGPSTDTQYF | TGTGCCAGTAGCTTTTCCGGGCTAGCGGGACCTAGCACAGATACGCAGTATTTT | TRBV19 | TRBD2 | . | TRBJ2-3